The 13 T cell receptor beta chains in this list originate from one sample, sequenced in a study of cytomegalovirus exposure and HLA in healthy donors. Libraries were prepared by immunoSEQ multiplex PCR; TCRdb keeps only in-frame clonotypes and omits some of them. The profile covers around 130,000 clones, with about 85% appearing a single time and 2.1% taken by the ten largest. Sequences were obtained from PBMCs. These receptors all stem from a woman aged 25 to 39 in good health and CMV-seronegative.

CDR3 coding DNA: TGTGCCAGCAGCTTAGGATGGGAGGACTCTGGAAACACCATATATTTT. Translated, it gives CASSLGWEDSGNTIYF. V and J are TRBV7-9 and TRBJ1-3; D is unclear. CDR3 length: 16 amino acids. The V end lost 1 base, the J end lost 0 bases, and 10 bases lay between the germline ends. The germline CDR1 and CDR2 sequences are SEHNR and FQNEAQ (reference sequence).

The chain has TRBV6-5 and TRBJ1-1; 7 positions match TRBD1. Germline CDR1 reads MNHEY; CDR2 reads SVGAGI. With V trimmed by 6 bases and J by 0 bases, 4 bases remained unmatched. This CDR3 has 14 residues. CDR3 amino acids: CASRRTGLNTEAFF. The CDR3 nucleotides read TGTGCCAGCAGAAGGACAGGCCTGAACACTGAAGCTTTCTTT.

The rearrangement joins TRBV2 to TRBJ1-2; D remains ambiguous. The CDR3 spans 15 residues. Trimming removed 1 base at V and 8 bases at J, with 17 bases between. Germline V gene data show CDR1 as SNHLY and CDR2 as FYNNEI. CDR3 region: CASSEVPDSLGGYTF. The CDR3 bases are TGTGCCAGCAGTGAAGTCCCGGATAGCCTCGGGGGCTACACCTTC.

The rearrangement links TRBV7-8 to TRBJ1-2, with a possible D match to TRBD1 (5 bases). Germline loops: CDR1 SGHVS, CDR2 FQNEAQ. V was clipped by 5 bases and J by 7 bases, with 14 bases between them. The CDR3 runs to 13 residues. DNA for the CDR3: TGTGCCAGCAGCCCACGTCAGGGCAGTGGCTACACCTTC. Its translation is CASSPRQGSGYTF.

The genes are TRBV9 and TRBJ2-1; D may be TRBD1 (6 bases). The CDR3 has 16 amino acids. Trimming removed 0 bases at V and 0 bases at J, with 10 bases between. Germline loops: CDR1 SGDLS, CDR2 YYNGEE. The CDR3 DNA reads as TGTGCCAGCAGCGTAGTTGGGACAAGCTCCTACAATGAGCAGTTCTTC. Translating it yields CASSVVGTSSYNEQFF.

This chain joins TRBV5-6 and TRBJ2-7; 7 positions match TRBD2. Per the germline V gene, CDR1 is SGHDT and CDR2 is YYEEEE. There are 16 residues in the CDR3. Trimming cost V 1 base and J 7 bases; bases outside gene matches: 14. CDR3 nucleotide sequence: TGTGCCAGCAGCTTGAAGGGTAGCGGGCGGGCCGGGGAGCAGTACTTC. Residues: CASSLKGSGRAGEQYF.

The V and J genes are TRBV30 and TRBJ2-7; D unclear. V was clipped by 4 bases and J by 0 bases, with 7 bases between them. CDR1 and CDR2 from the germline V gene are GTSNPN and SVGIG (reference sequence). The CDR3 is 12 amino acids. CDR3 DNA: TGTGCCTGGACAGGTTTCTCCTACGAGCAGTACTTC. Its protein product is CAWTGFSYEQYF. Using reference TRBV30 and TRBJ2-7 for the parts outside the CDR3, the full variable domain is SQTIHQWPATLVQPVGSPLSLECTVEGTSNPNLYWYRQAAGRGLQLLFYSVGIGQISSEVPQNLSASRPQDRQFILSSKKLLLSDSGFYLCAWTGFSYEQYFGPGTRLTVT.

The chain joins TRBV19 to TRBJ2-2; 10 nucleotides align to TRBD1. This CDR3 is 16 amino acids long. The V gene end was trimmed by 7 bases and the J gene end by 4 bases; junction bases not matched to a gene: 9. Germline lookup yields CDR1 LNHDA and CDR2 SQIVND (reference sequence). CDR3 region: CASTDRDRGSTGELFF. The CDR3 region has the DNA TGTGCCAGTACTGACCGGGACAGGGGTTCCACCGGGGAGCTGTTTTTT.

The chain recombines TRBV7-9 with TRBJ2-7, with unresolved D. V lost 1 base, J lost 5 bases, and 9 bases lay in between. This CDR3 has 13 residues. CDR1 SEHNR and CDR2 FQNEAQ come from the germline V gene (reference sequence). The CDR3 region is CASSLVWPHEQYF. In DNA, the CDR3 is TGTGCCAGCAGCTTAGTGTGGCCCCACGAGCAGTACTTC.

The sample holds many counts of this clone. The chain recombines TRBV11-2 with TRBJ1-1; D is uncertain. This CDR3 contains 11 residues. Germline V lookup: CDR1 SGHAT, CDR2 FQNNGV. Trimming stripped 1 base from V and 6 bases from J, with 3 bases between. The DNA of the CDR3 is TGTGCCAGCAGCTTAGGAGCTGAAGCTTTCTTT. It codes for CASSLGAEAFF.

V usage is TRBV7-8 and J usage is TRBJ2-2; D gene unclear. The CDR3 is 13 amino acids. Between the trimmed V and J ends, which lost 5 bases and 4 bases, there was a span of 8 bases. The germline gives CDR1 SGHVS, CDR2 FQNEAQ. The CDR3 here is CASSPRATGELFF. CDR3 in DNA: TGTGCCAGCAGCCCCCGAGCCACCGGGGAGCTGTTTTTT.

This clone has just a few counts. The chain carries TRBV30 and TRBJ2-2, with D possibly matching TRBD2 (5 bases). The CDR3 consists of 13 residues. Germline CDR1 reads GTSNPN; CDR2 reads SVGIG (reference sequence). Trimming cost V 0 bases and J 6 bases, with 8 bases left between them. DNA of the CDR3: TGTGCCTGGAGTGTTTTTAGCGCCGGGGAGCTGTTTTTT. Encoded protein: CAWSVFSAGELFF. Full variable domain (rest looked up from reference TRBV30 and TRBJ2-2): SQTIHQWPATLVQPVGSPLSLECTVEGTSNPNLYWYRQAAGRGLQLLFYSVGIGQISSEVPQNLSASRPQDRQFILSSKKLLLSDSGFYLCAWSVFSAGELFFGEGSRLTVL.

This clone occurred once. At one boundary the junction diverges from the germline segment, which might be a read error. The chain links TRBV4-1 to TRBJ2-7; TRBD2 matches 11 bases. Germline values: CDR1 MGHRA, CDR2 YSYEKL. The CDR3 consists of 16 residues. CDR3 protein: CTSSQVPGLAAYEQYF. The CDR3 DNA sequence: TGCACCAGCAGCCAAGTCCCGGGACTAGCGGCCTACGAGCAGTACTTC.